This T cell receptor beta chain was identified in a study of cytomegalovirus exposure and HLA in healthy donors. PCR primers comprised 60 Vbeta and 13 Jbeta primers. Sequencing used immunoSEQ multiplex PCR; TCRdb keeps in-frame clones, though not all of them. The sample has fewer than 200,000 clones, more than 70% seen once; the top ten hold roughly 4.8%. Per the germline V gene, CDR1 is SGDLS and CDR2 is YYNGEE. V dropped 4 bases and J dropped 5; count of bases not matched to a gene: 10. CDR3 length equals 18 residues. The TCR was taken from a woman between 45 and 65 years old in good health and CMV-seropositive. The chain couples TRBV9 to TRBJ2-3; 16 nucleotides line up with TRBD2. Material for sequencing was PBMCs. CDR3 loop: CASSPGLAGGPFKDTQYF. Here the CDR3 DNA reads TGTGCCAGCAGCCCGGGACTAGCGGGGGGGCCTTTTAAAGATACGCAGTATTTT. The variable domain in full, completed from reference TRBV9 and TRBJ2-3, reads DSGVTQTPKHLITATGQRVTLRCSPRSGDLSVYWYQQSLDQGLQFLIQYYNGEERAKGNILERFSAQQFPDLHSELNLSSLELGDSALYFCASSPGLAGGPFKDTQYFGPGTRLTVL.